The clone carrying this T cell receptor beta chain was observed once. Its matching antigen is unknown. The entry originates in a study of graft-versus-host responses after intestinal transplantation. In the study overall: Recipients were all induced with anti-thymocyte globulin, then given tacrolimus and steroids for around three years. General study findings and limits: Early post-transplant falls in HvG clones accompanied the peak levels of circulating GvH clones. Recipient marrow held GvH clones, some first seen in ileum or blood.

Some clones are missing from TCRdb's copy, which holds only in-frame ones; the method was immunoSEQ multiplex PCR. The sample shows about 89,000 clones, roughly 91% of them seen only once. Germline V gene sequence: CDR1 SEHNR, CDR2 FQNEAQ (reference sequence). V was cut by 4 bases and J by 0 bases, with 22 bases left in between. This CDR3 is built from 18 residues. The sequencing here drew on unstimulated CD4+ T cells sorted from spleen or lymph node cells, taken before intestinal transplant. The sequence was obtained from a human donor who received an intestinal transplant. The chain links TRBV7-9 to TRBJ2-7, with TRBD2 as a possible D gene (7 bases). CDR3 in amino acids: CASSSQTHGGGYSYEQYF. CDR3 DNA: TGTGCCAGCAGCTCCCAGACGCACGGCGGGGGCTACTCCTACGAGCAGTACTTC.